What follows is one TCR beta chain and its context. It has no known antigen specificity. Within one base of it there is no much larger clone, and no base qualities were kept. Libraries were constructed by the immunoSEQ multiplex PCR assay. For TCR sequencing, RNA was extracted from every sample and reverse transcribed into cDNA to serve as template. SuperScript III was used to make first-strand cDNA, primed with a 2:1 mix of oligo-dT and random hexamers. A synthetic immune receptor repertoire was used to measure amplification bias, and any remaining bias was corrected computationally. Processing in the source paper ran as follows. Raw reads were preprocessed for error removal, and CDR3 was defined according to IMGT conventions as running from the conserved cysteine to phenylalanine. To get clonality, Shannon entropy was normalized by log2 of the number of productive unique TCRs and the result was subtracted from 1. Whether scalp clones were CD4 or CD8 was inferred by matching scalp TCRbeta sequences against CD4 and CD8 repertoires sorted from blood. TCRdb provides this immuneACCESS table in a form limited to in-frame rearrangements. Some clones are lacking; in checked studies, under half of them reflect an unresolved V gene, and why the rest are absent is not known. That table supplies the V and J calls and clone size; D and trimming were determined from the DNA. For this sample the table gives about 200,000 clones, of which roughly 64% were detected only once. The top ten clones comprise 4% to 4.5% of the sample.

Explained via the paper, the time point label denotes: about 4 weeks on oral tofacitinib. The treatment or condition label, read with the paper, signifies: oral pan-JAK inhibitor, 5-10 mg twice daily. Peripheral blood and lesional scalp punch biopsies were obtained from patients with alopecia areata. PBMCs were isolated by density centrifugation and stained for CD3, CD4 and CD8, and CD4+ and CD8+ T cells were sorted on a FACSAria. The CDR3 numbers 16 residues from cysteine through phenylalanine. The DNA shown is the 48-base CDR3, in frame from base 1. The sample comes from a study of CD8+ T cells in alopecia areata (dated by TCRdb to the late 2010s). Notes on the research overall: The treated patients took part in an open-label pilot trial in which moderate-to-severe alopecia areata was treated with oral tofacitinib at 5 to 10 mg twice daily. In humans, TCRbeta sequencing was performed on scalp tissue and on sorted CD4+ and CD8+ peripheral blood T cells from healthy controls and from patients with patchy or totalis/universalis alopecia areata. Tofacitinib-treated patients had biopsies at baseline and at 4 and 24 weeks of treatment, with a later scalp biopsy in several patients. High-throughput TCRbeta sequencing was used to examine T cell clonal expansion in alopecia areata in both the C3H/HeJ mouse model and human patients. For the treated patients, the SALT score, which quantifies what percentage of scalp surface area is affected, served as the measure of disease severity. Patients stayed on tofacitinib for 6 to 18 months and then had 6 months of follow-up off drug so that delayed response and recurrence could be assessed. immunoSEQ multiplex PCR using 35 Vbeta forward primers and 13 Jbeta reverse primers was used to amplify TCRbeta CDR3 regions. Scalp clonality was compared among normal scalp (n=4), patchy alopecia areata scalp (n=8), and alopecia totalis/universalis scalp (n=8). The RNA source kit depended on sample type: the PAXgene miRNA kit for fixed scalp, the miRNeasy kit for PBMCs, and the RNeasy kit for mouse skin. Here is what the overall study found, with its caveats: During tofacitinib treatment, many expanded lesional clones stuck around in both scalp and blood, and this persistence may partly explain why relapse happens after treatment is stopped. Unlike mouse skin, which is dominated by gammadelta T cells, normal human skin has resident alphabeta T cells that are also sequenced, and this complicates analysis of the scalp TCR repertoire. Because the treated cohort was small and included a single nonresponder, larger studies are needed to assess links between baseline CD8+ expansion and response. Compared with normal scalp, lesional scalp, particularly in alopecia totalis/universalis, had higher clonality and more expanded CD8+ clones, which suggests antigenic drive. Shared TCR sequences between patients were less evident than in mice, which may be partly attributable to HLA diversity in the patient population. With tofacitinib, both scalp clonality and the number of expanded CD8+ clones among the top 100 scalp clones went down significantly.

Recombination connected TRBV21-1 to TRBJ2-4. TRBV21-1 is tagged as a pseudogene. The sequence came from a human donor with alopecia areata. Sequenced here: CD4+ T cells sorted from blood, sampled at week 4, from a patient treated with tofacitinib. The nucleotide sequence reads TGTGCCAGCAGCAAAGCGCTTTCCCACCGTGCAGAGATTCAGTACTTC. This gives the protein CASSKALSHRAEIQYF.